Below, 2 T cell receptor beta chains from the same sample are listed, as sequenced in a study of lymphopenia after photon versus proton radiotherapy. Repertoires were generated with immunoSEQ multiplex PCR, while TCRdb's copy carries only in-frame clones and drops some. The table includes more than 60,000 clones, 75% to 90% detected once. Source: peripheral blood, taken from a patient treated with photon-based radiotherapy. The origin of the receptors is a man aged 40-50 years with gastric cancer.

The sample holds one count of this clone. For the CDR3, the DNA is TGTGCCAGCAGCTATTCCGGGACCGTCTACGAGCAGTACTTC. It translates to CASSYSGTVYEQYF. This chain connects TRBV7-2 to TRBJ2-7; D possibly uses TRBD1 or TRBD2 (5 bases each). From germline, CDR1 is SGHTA and CDR2 FQGNSA. The length of the CDR3 is 14 residues. V dropped 4 bases and J dropped 3 bases, with 13 bases sitting between them.

The V call is TRBV19, the J call TRBJ2-7, with D possibly TRBD2 on 5 matching bases. Between the trimmed V and J ends, which lost 4 bases and 3 bases, there was a span of 10 bases. Germline-derived CDR1 and CDR2 are LNHDA and SQIVND (reference sequence). The CDR3 is 13 amino acids. As DNA, the CDR3 is TGTGCCAGTAGTACCCTCGAGGGCTACGAGCAGTACTTC. Protein: CASSTLEGYEQYF.